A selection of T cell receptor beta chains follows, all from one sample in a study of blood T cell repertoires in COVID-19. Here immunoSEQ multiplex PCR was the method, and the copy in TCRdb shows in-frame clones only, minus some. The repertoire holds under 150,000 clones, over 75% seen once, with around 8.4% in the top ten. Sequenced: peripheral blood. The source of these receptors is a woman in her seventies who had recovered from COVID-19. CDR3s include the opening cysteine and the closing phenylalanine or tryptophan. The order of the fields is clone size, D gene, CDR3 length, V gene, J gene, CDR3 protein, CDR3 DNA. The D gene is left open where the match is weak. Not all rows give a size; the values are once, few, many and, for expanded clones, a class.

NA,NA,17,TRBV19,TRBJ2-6,CASSTNRGGSGANVLTF,TGTGCCAGTAGTACGAACCGAGGAGGCTCTGGGGCCAACGTCCTGACTTTC
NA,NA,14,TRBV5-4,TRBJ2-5,CASSLSNRRRTQYF,TGTGCCAGCAGCTTGTCGAACAGAAGGCGGACCCAGTACTTC
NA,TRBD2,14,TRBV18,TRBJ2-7,CASSPRTSTYEQYF,TGTGCCAGCTCACCTAGGACTAGCACCTACGAGCAGTACTTC
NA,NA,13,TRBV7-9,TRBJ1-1,CASSLATGTEAFF,TGTGCCAGCAGCTTAGCGACAGGCACTGAAGCTTTCTTT
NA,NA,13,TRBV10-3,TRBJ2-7,CAISESAGREQYF,TGTGCCATCAGTGAGTCCGCGGGTCGCGAGCAGTACTTC
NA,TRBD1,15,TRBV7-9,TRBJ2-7,CASSFAQQGAGEQYF,TGTGCCAGCAGCTTTGCCCAACAGGGGGCGGGGGAGCAGTACTTC
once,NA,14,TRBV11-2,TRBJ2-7,CASSFAGARYEQYF,TGTGCCAGCAGTTTCGCAGGGGCCCGGTACGAGCAGTACTTC
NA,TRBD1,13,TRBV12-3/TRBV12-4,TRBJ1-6,CASKDRGTTPLHF,TGTGCCAGCAAGGACAGGGGGACGACACCCCTCCACTTT
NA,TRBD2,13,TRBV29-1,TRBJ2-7,CSAGTSGSYEQYF,TGCAGCGCTGGGACTAGCGGGAGTTACGAGCAGTACTTC
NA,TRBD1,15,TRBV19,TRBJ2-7,CATTGPRDRGYEQYF,TGTGCCACCACCGGGCCCCGGGACAGGGGATACGAGCAGTACTTC
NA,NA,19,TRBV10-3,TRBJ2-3,CAISDYPLDRFWSTDTQYF,TGTGCCATCAGTGATTACCCACTAGACCGCTTTTGGAGTACAGATACGCAGTATTTT